The 28 T cell receptor beta chains below were found in one sample sequenced in a study of CXCR3-negative and CXCR3-positive naive CD8 T cells (dated by TCRdb to between 2018 and 2021). Instrument used: NextSeq 550. The Human TCR Profiling Kit (MiLaboratory) was used to make UMI-labeled 5' RACE TRB cDNA libraries. TCRdb reprocessed the reads and lists each CDR3 protein sequence as a single entry, with no DNA. The record for this sample contains around 140,000 distinct CDR3 sequences. The ten biggest clones cover less than 0.55% of the sample. The sequencing sample was made of naive CXCR3- CD8+ T cells from blood. The meaning of the sample's cell subset or site label: CD45RO-CCR7+CD27+CD95- naive CD8+ T cells lacking CXCR3 (TNR3-). Receptors originate from a human donor in good health. Some clones in this sample may be carry-over from other donors' samples.

The chain links TRBV27 to TRBJ2-7; TCRdb lists TRBD1, though no DNA is available to test this call. Germline loops: CDR1 MNHEY, CDR2 SMNVEV (reference sequence). CDR3 length: 14 residues. The CDR3 protein is CASSQTGLSYEQYF.

The chain is built from TRBV7-2 and TRBJ2-3; TCRdb calls TRBD1, which cannot be checked without DNA. CDR3 length: 15 residues. Germline CDR1 SGHTA, CDR2 FQGNSA. CDR3 residues: CASTQWGSSTDTQYF.

The rearrangement links TRBV20-1 to TRBJ1-2; TCRdb's D call of TRBD1 is untestable without DNA. The CDR3 length is 18 residues. CDR1 and CDR2 from the germline V gene are DFQATT and SNEGSKA (reference sequence). The chain's CDR3 is CSAPTGTENEGVNYGYTF.

The gene calls are TRBV28 and TRBJ2-5. The V gene's germline CDR1 is MDHEN and CDR2 SYDVKM. The CDR3 is 13 residues long. Here the CDR3 reads CASSLNNRETQYF.

The V call is TRBV20-1, the J call TRBJ1-1. This CDR3 is built from 13 residues. CDR1 and CDR2 from the germline V gene are DFQATT and SNEGSKA (reference sequence). The CDR3 reads CSAKTYMNTEAFF.

V and J are TRBV19 and TRBJ2-7; as DNA is missing, the TRBD2 call by TCRdb cannot be tested. The CDR3 spans 15 residues. Germline CDR1 and CDR2: LNHDA and SQIVND (reference sequence). CDR3: CASSPSGGNTYEQYF.

The chain uses TRBV15 and TRBJ1-4. There are 12 residues in the CDR3. CDR1 and CDR2 from the germline V gene are LNHNV and YYDKDF (reference sequence). CDR3 sequence reads: CATSREREKLFF.

This sequence joins TRBV7-9 and TRBJ2-1; no DNA is available, so the TRBD2 call from TCRdb remains unchecked. The CDR3 loop spans 16 amino acids. Germline CDR1 SEHNR, CDR2 FQNEAQ (reference sequence). The CDR3 sequence is CASSLSLAGSYNEQFF.

The chain combines TRBV7-2 with TRBJ1-5. Per the germline V gene, CDR1 is SGHTA and CDR2 is FQGNSA. CDR3 length equals 13 residues. CDR3: CASSLGNYQPQHF.

The chain uses TRBV27 and TRBJ2-7. This CDR3 is 13 amino acids long. CDR1 is MNHEY, CDR2 SMNVEV, per germline (reference sequence). The CDR3 sequence: CASSLGDAYEQYF.

The V gene is TRBV6-2 or TRBV6-3, the J gene TRBJ2-1. CDR1 MNHEY and CDR2 SVGEGT come from the germline V gene. The CDR3 runs to 15 residues. CDR3 residues: CASREPGTHYNEQFF.

The CDR3: CASSSPGPAGANVLTF. The chain joins TRBV7-9 to TRBJ2-6; TCRdb indicates TRBD1, and absent DNA this call remains unverified. This CDR3 region has 16 residues. CDR1 is SEHNR and CDR2 is FQNEAQ in the germline V gene (reference sequence). The full variable domain, rest sourced from reference TRBV7-9 and TRBJ2-6, is DTGVSQNPRHKITKRGQNVTFRCDPISEHNRLYWYRQTLGQGPEFLTYFQNEAQLEKSRLLSDRFSAERPKGSFSTLEIQRTEQGDSAMYLCASSSPGPAGANVLTFGAGSRLTVL.

This chain connects TRBV29-1 to TRBJ1-5; no DNA is available, so the TRBD1 call from TCRdb remains unchecked. The CDR3 is made up of 14 amino acids. Germline V gene lookup returns CDR1 SQVTM and CDR2 ANQGSEA. The CDR3 here is CSVDEGTGNQPQHF. The whole variable domain, filled in from reference TRBV29-1 and TRBJ1-5, reads SAVISQKPSRDICQRGTSLTIQCQVDSQVTMMFWYRQQPGQSLTLIATANQGSEATYESGFVIDKFPISRPNLTFSTLTVSNMSPEDSSIYLCSVDEGTGNQPQHFGDGTRLSIL.

The rearrangement joins TRBV29-1 to TRBJ2-1. The CDR3 is 11 residues long. Germline-derived CDR1 and CDR2 are SQVTM and ANQGSEA. The CDR3 protein is CSGEDSDEQFF.

The chain combines TRBV6-5 with TRBJ2-5. Germline V gives CDR1 MNHEY, CDR2 SVGAGI. The CDR3 sequence is 16 residues long. The chain's CDR3 is CASSYTGLRSDETQYF.

The genes are TRBV29-1 and TRBJ2-7; TCRdb proposes TRBD1, but this gene call is untestable without DNA. The germline gives CDR1 SQVTM, CDR2 ANQGSEA. The CDR3 length is 13 residues. The CDR3: CSVVGGQTYEQYF.

The rearrangement joins TRBV4-1 to TRBJ2-7; TCRdb lists TRBD2, though no DNA is available to test this call. This CDR3 is built from 17 residues. Germline CDR1 is MGHRA and CDR2 is YSYEKL. This CDR3 reads CASSQEEGLVNRYEQYF.

This chain uses TRBV20-1 with TRBJ2-1. The CDR3 is 14 amino acids. Germline V gives CDR1 DFQATT, CDR2 SNEGSKA (reference sequence). The CDR3 reads CSAGKAISYNEQFF.

This sequence joins TRBV29-1 and TRBJ1-1. Looked up from germline, CDR1 is SQVTM and CDR2 is ANQGSEA. The CDR3 runs 12 residues. The CDR3 is CSVEAMDVEAFF.

The rearrangement joins TRBV12-3 or TRBV12-4 to TRBJ1-5; TCRdb gives TRBD1 as the D gene, but with no DNA this cannot be confirmed. The length of the CDR3 is 12 residues. The CDR3 loop is CASSPQGQPQHF.

This rearrangement joins TRBV29-1 to TRBJ2-3; the D gene TCRdb calls, TRBD1, cannot be checked with no DNA. The V gene's germline CDR1 is SQVTM and CDR2 ANQGSEA. CDR3 size: 12 residues. The CDR3 spells CSWGGVTDTQYF.

The rearrangement uses TRBV5-1 and TRBJ2-2; with no DNA, the TCRdb D assignment of TRBD1 cannot be verified. Germline loops: CDR1 SGHRS, CDR2 YFSETQ. The CDR3 has 15 residues. The CDR3 spells CASSAGQGWTGELFF.

This rearrangement joins TRBV6-5 to TRBJ1-1. CDR3 length: 13 residues. The germline V gene has CDR1 MNHEY and CDR2 SVGAGI. The CDR3 loop reads CASTYNPNTEAFF.

V usage is TRBV7-6 and J usage is TRBJ2-1; the D call of TRBD1 rests on TCRdb alone, since no DNA is present to check it. The CDR3 spans 16 residues. Germline assignment: CDR1 SGHVS and CDR2 FNYEAQ. The CDR3 sequence: CASSSGQGGSYNEQFF.

The J gene is TRBJ1-1, the V gene TRBV7-9; as DNA is missing, the TRBD1 call by TCRdb cannot be tested. The CDR3 consists of 13 residues. Germline-derived CDR1 and CDR2 are SEHNR and FQNEAQ (reference sequence). The CDR3 loop is CATPTGTNTEAFF.

The rearrangement joins TRBV28 to TRBJ2-3; TCRdb reports TRBD1, a call that lacks DNA to check it against. Germline CDR1 and CDR2: MDHEN and SYDVKM. The CDR3 totals 16 residues. CDR3 loop: CASSPRGGYPTDTQYF. The entire variable domain, with the rest obtained from reference TRBV28 and TRBJ2-3, is as follows: DVKVTQSSRYLVKRTGEKVFLECVQDMDHENMFWYRQDPGLGLRLIYFSYDVKMKEKGDIPEGYSVSREKKERFSLILESASTNQTSMYLCASSPRGGYPTDTQYFGPGTRLTVL.

This chain links TRBV28 with TRBJ2-5; TCRdb's D call, TRBD1, is unchecked because there is no DNA. The length of the CDR3 is 16 residues. The V gene's germline CDR1 is MDHEN and CDR2 SYDVKM. CDR3 region: CASSFRDRARRETQYF.

V gene TRBV11-2 combines with J gene TRBJ1-1; TCRdb lists TRBD1, though no DNA is available to test this call. The CDR3 is made up of 16 amino acids. Per germline, CDR1 SGHAT and CDR2 FQNNGV. CDR3 region: CASSPGTWGNNPEAFF. Full variable domain (rest looked up from reference TRBV11-2 and TRBJ1-1): EAGVAQSPRYKIIEKRQSVAFWCNPISGHATLYWYQQILGQGPKLLIQFQNNGVVDDSQLPKDRFSAERLKGVDSTLKIQPAKLEDSAVYLCASSPGTWGNNPEAFFGQGTRLTVV.